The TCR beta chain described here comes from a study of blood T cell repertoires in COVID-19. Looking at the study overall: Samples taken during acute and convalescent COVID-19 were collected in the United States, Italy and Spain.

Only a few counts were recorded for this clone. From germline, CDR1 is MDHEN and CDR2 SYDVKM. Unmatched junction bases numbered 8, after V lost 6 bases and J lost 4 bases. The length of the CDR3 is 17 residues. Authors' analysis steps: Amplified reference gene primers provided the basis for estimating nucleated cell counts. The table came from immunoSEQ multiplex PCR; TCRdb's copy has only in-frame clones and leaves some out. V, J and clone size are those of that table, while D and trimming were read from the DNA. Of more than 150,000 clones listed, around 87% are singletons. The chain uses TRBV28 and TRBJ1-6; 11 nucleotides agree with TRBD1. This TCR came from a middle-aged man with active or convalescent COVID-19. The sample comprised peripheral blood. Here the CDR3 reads CASSPRDRGTYNSPLHF. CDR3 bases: TGTGCCAGCAGCCCTAGGGACAGGGGGACGTATAATTCACCCCTCCACTTT.